These 11 T cell receptor beta chains were sequenced from one sample in a study of cytomegalovirus exposure and HLA in healthy donors. The PCR had 60 Vbeta and 13 Jbeta primers. TCRdb's copy holds only in-frame clones and misses some; the assay was immunoSEQ multiplex PCR. The sample includes about 160,000 clones, 82% of them seen just once. Input material: PBMCs. All receptors derive from a girl aged 2 to 10 in good health and CMV-seropositive.

The chain recombines TRBV5-6 with TRBJ1-2; D call uncertain. The V end was cut by 1 base, the J end by 1 base, with 11 bases between. The CDR3 covers 15 residues. Germline loops: CDR1 SGHDT, CDR2 YYEEEE. This chain's CDR3 is CASSLFTVRNYGYTF. In nucleotides, the CDR3 is TGTGCCAGCAGCTTGTTTACAGTTCGTAACTATGGCTACACCTTC.

The rearrangement links TRBV7-9 to TRBJ1-2; possibly TRBD1 for D (5 bases). The CDR3 runs 14 residues. Germline V gives CDR1 SEHNR, CDR2 FQNEAQ (reference sequence). V was trimmed by 5 bases and J by 5 bases, leaving 15 bases between them. CDR3 DNA: TGTGCCAGCAGCCGAGTTTGGGGGGATTATGGCTACACCTTC. This encodes CASSRVWGDYGYTF.

The chain links TRBV6-5 to TRBJ2-2; 7 nucleotides line up with TRBD2. The CDR3 totals 12 residues. The germline V gene has CDR1 MNHEY and CDR2 SVGAGI. The ends lost 7 bases at V and 6 bases at J; junction bases unmatched: 2. CDR3: CASNREAGELFF. Here the CDR3 DNA reads TGTGCCAGCAACCGGGAGGCCGGGGAGCTGTTTTTT.

This clone occurred a few times. The V and J genes are TRBV5-1 and TRBJ2-7, with 12 bases aligning to TRBD2. The CDR3 spans 15 residues. CDR1 and CDR2 (germline): SGHRS, YFSETQ. Trimming cost V 0 bases and J 7 bases; bases outside gene matches: 5. The CDR3 here is CASSLDLAGGPEQYF. The CDR3, as DNA: TGCGCCAGCAGCTTGGACCTAGCGGGAGGGCCGGAGCAGTACTTC.

A few counts support this clone. This rearrangement joins TRBV6-4 to TRBJ2-1; 12 nucleotides align to TRBD2. CDR3 length: 15 residues. V lost 3 bases and J lost 7; bases outside the gene matches: 4. Germline V CDR1 and CDR2: MRHNA, SNTAGT. The chain's CDR3 is CASSETSGSRNEQFF. Written as DNA, the CDR3 is TGTGCCAGCAGTGAGACTAGCGGGAGTCGAAATGAGCAGTTCTTC.

The chain recombines TRBV19 with TRBJ1-1; 7 bases align to TRBD1. V lost 10 bases and J lost 0; bases outside the gene matches: 11. Germline CDR1 is LNHDA and CDR2 is SQIVND (reference sequence). The CDR3 runs to 15 residues. In DNA form, the CDR3 reads TGTGCCACCGCAACAGGGGCTCATTTGAACACTGAAGCTTTCTTT. Encoded protein: CATATGAHLNTEAFF.

There are a few counts of this clone. CDR3 bases: TGTGCCAGCAGCCCAGGGCGACAGGGAATACAGCCCCAGCATTTT. Translated: CASSPGRQGIQPQHF. This chain links TRBV11-2 with TRBJ1-5; the match to TRBD1 covers 7 bases. Per the germline V gene, CDR1 is SGHAT and CDR2 is FQNNGV. The CDR3 consists of 15 residues. J gave up 7 bases and V 5 bases, and 11 bases lay outside the gene matches.

This clone has more than one count but fewer than ten. The chain has TRBV19 and TRBJ2-1, with 10 bases fitting TRBD2. The V gene end was trimmed by 3 bases and the J gene end by 7 bases; junction bases not matched to a gene: 6. The CDR3 sequence is 15 residues long. Germline loops: CDR1 LNHDA, CDR2 SQIVND (reference sequence). CDR3 region: CASSILAGEINEQFF. In nucleotides, the CDR3 is TGTGCCAGTAGTATTCTAGCGGGAGAAATAAATGAGCAGTTCTTC.

This chain uses TRBV27 with TRBJ2-7, with D possibly TRBD1 on 6 matching bases. Germline CDR1 reads MNHEY; CDR2 reads SMNVEV (reference sequence). This CDR3 region has 14 residues. V gave up 2 bases and J gave up 3 bases, with 11 bases separating them. CDR3 nucleotide sequence: TGTGCCAGCAGTTTACGTGAAGGGGGCTACGAGCAGTACTTC. Translation gives CASSLREGGYEQYF.

The J gene is TRBJ2-7, the V gene TRBV30; the match to TRBD1 covers 7 bases. The CDR3 has 18 amino acids. Germline CDR1 GTSNPN, CDR2 SVGIG (reference sequence). Losses at the gene ends were 2 bases for V and 5 bases for J; bases not matched to a gene: 21. The CDR3 DNA reads TGTGCCTGGAGTCATTTGCCAATACAGGGGAAGGTCGGTGACGAGCAGTACTTC. Translation: CAWSHLPIQGKVGDEQYF.

V usage is TRBV30 and J usage is TRBJ2-5, with 9 nucleotides matching TRBD2. The germline V gene encodes CDR1 GTSNPN and CDR2 SVGIG (reference sequence). The CDR3 extends over 15 amino acids. J gave up 5 bases and V 1 base, and 8 bases lay outside the gene matches. CDR3 in DNA: TGTGCCTGGAGTGCAATAGCGGGAGTAGGGGAGACCCAGTACTTC. Translating gives CAWSAIAGVGETQYF.